A single sample is the source of the 32 T cell receptor beta chains below, sequenced in a study of blood T cell repertoires in COVID-19. TCRdb keeps only in-frame clones here, not all; method: immunoSEQ multiplex PCR. The table records tens of thousands of clones, roughly 80% of them present only once. The sample consisted of peripheral blood. These receptors all come from a human donor in a cohort sampled during active COVID-19.

The V call is TRBV4-3, the J call TRBJ2-7, with 9 bases lining up with TRBD1. Germline values: CDR1 LGHNA, CDR2 YSLEER. The ends lost 2 bases at V and 1 base at J; junction bases unmatched: 3. The CDR3 is made up of 15 amino acids. CDR3 nucleotides: TGCGCCAGCAGCCAAAGCGGGACAGGGTCCTACGAGCAGTACTTC. Translated: CASSQSGTGSYEQYF.

The V gene is TRBV2, the J gene TRBJ2-5; D is ambiguous. V was trimmed by 2 bases and J by 1 base, leaving 8 bases between them. In germline, CDR1 is SNHLY, CDR2 FYNNEI. CDR3 length equals 14 residues. CDR3 amino acids: CASSELDPQETQYF. DNA for the CDR3: TGTGCCAGCAGTGAACTAGACCCCCAAGAGACCCAGTACTTC.

This clone was observed once. The chain links TRBV18 to TRBJ2-3, with D hard to call. CDR3 size: 11 residues. V shed 3 bases and J shed 5 bases, with 3 bases lying between them. The germline gives CDR1 KGHSH, CDR2 LQKENI. CDR3 sequence reads: CASSPLDTQYF. CDR3 in DNA: TGTGCCAGCTCACCCCTAGATACGCAGTATTTT.

Only one count was recorded for this clone. In DNA form, the CDR3 reads TGCGCCAGCAGCCGAGAGGGCAGGGCTAGCAATCAGCCCCAGCATTTT. This encodes CASSREGRASNQPQHF. The chain recombines TRBV4-1 with TRBJ1-5; D is possibly TRBD1 (5 bases). This CDR3 has 16 amino acids. V was shortened by 4 bases and J by 0 bases, with 13 bases between the two germline ends. Germline V lookup: CDR1 MGHRA, CDR2 YSYEKL.

V gene TRBV19 combines with J gene TRBJ1-1, with a weak D call TRBD1 (5 bases). V shed 10 bases and J shed 6 bases, with 21 bases lying between them. The CDR3 is 14 residues long. The V gene's germline CDR1 is LNHDA and CDR2 SQIVND (reference sequence). The CDR3 loop reads CATKRTFRMAEAFF. The DNA of the CDR3 is TGTGCCACGAAAAGGACATTTAGGATGGCTGAAGCTTTCTTT.

V and J are TRBV27 and TRBJ2-7; 8 nucleotides agree with TRBD1. The CDR3 sequence is 14 residues long. Trimming at V came to 5 bases and at J to 4 bases, leaving 7 bases not matched to a gene. Germline CDR1 reads MNHEY; CDR2 reads SMNVEV (reference sequence). This chain's CDR3 is CASSVRQGNYEQYF. CDR3 coding DNA: TGTGCCAGCAGTGTGCGACAGGGGAATTACGAGCAGTACTTC.

CDR3 in amino acids: CAIGQGLDGYTF. The CDR3 nucleotides are TGTGCCATCGGGCAGGGGCTTGACGGCTACACCTTC. V usage is TRBV10-3 and J usage is TRBJ1-2, with D possibly TRBD1 on 6 matching bases. Germline CDR1 and CDR2: ENHRY and SYGVKD. Trimming cost V 8 bases and J 8 bases, with 15 bases left between them. The CDR3 is 12 residues long.

This clone was observed a single time. The CDR3 DNA is TGTGCCAGCAGACCACAGGAAATCTCCTACGAGCAGTACTTC. This encodes CASRPQEISYEQYF. The chain has TRBV7-9 and TRBJ2-7, with TRBD1 as a possible D gene (5 bases). CDR1 and CDR2 (germline): SEHNR, FQNEAQ (reference sequence). V lost 6 bases and J lost 0, with 12 bases in between. There are 14 residues in the CDR3.

This chain connects TRBV9 to TRBJ1-1, with D unclear. Germline V gene sequence: CDR1 SGDLS, CDR2 YYNGEE. This CDR3 has 12 amino acids. V lost 4 bases and J 5 bases, leaving 9 bases between the germline ends. Here the CDR3 reads CASSFSGTEAFF. As DNA, the CDR3 is TGTGCCAGCAGCTTCTCCGGTACTGAAGCTTTCTTT.

The chain couples TRBV30 to TRBJ1-1, with D maybe TRBD1 (6 bases). Germline CDR1 is GTSNPN and CDR2 is SVGIG (reference sequence). The CDR3 is 12 amino acids. Deletions cut 4 bases from V and 2 bases from J, with 8 bases between. CDR3 protein: CAWKQGNTEAFF. The DNA for the CDR3 is TGTGCCTGGAAACAGGGAAACACTGAAGCTTTCTTT.

The CDR3: CASSARPGTVPNNEQFF. CDR3 nucleotides: TGTGCCAGCAGCGCCCGCCCCGGGACAGTCCCCAACAATGAGCAGTTCTTC. This chain joins TRBV7-6 and TRBJ2-1, with TRBD1 matching over 7 bases. The CDR3 loop spans 17 amino acids. Germline assignment: CDR1 SGHVS and CDR2 FNYEAQ. V lost 5 bases to trimming and J lost 5 bases; unmatched junction nucleotides: 15.

The V gene is TRBV5-6, the J gene TRBJ1-2; TRBD1 might be the D (6 bases). V was shortened by 4 bases and J by 2 bases, with 9 bases between the two germline ends. CDR1 is SGHDT and CDR2 is YYEEEE in the germline V gene. The CDR3 runs 13 residues. In DNA form, the CDR3 reads TGTGCCAGCAGCCCCGACAGGAACTATGGCTACACCTTC. Protein product: CASSPDRNYGYTF.

The gene calls are TRBV5-1 and TRBJ1-2; 8 bases map to TRBD1. The CDR3 consists of 14 residues. CDR1 and CDR2 (germline): SGHRS, YFSETQ. V was clipped by 5 bases and J by 7 bases; unmatched bases: 10. The CDR3 DNA is TGCGCCAGCAGTCAGACAGGGGTCGAGGCTGGCTACACCTTC. As protein: CASSQTGVEAGYTF.

The V gene is TRBV6-4, the J gene TRBJ1-3, with TRBD1 as a possible D gene (6 bases). V was trimmed by 7 bases and J by 4 bases, leaving 26 bases between them. Per the germline V gene, CDR1 is MRHNA and CDR2 is SNTAGT. The CDR3 runs to 18 residues. CDR3 in amino acids: CASIITGHPLSGGNTIYF. CDR3 bases: TGTGCCAGCATCATTACGGGACACCCCCTTTCGGGGGGAAACACCATATATTTT.

The CDR3 is CSVEDRTEIYEQYF. In DNA, the CDR3 is TGCAGCGTTGAAGACCGGACTGAGATCTACGAGCAGTACTTC. The chain joins TRBV29-1 to TRBJ2-7, with D possibly TRBD2 on 5 matching bases. The CDR3 totals 14 residues. V lost 0 bases and J lost 3, with 12 bases in between. Germline CDR1 is SQVTM and CDR2 is ANQGSEA.

The chain couples TRBV7-9 to TRBJ2-4; TRBD1 might be the D (5 bases). The CDR3 loop spans 12 amino acids. Trimming shortened V by 5 bases and J by 7 bases, and 9 bases separated the two germline ends. Germline CDR1 is SEHNR and CDR2 is FQNEAQ (reference sequence). DNA of the CDR3: TGTGCCAGCAGCCGTGACAGTAACATTCAGTACTTC. This gives the protein CASSRDSNIQYF.

The genes are TRBV5-1 and TRBJ1-3, with D maybe TRBD1 (5 bases). CDR3 size: 16 residues. The V and J ends lost 0 bases and 4 bases respectively, with 14 bases between them. Germline CDR1 is SGHRS and CDR2 is YFSETQ. The DNA of the CDR3 is TGCGCCAGCAGCTTGGCCTCAGGGCCGAGCGGAAACACCATATATTTT. It yields the protein CASSLASGPSGNTIYF.

The J gene is TRBJ1-1, the V gene TRBV11-2; 9 positions match TRBD1. Losses at the gene ends were 4 bases for V and 0 bases for J; bases not matched to a gene: 6. Germline V gene data show CDR1 as SGHAT and CDR2 as FQNNGV. The CDR3 spans 16 residues. The CDR3 DNA is TGTGCCAGCAGCTCAGGACAGGGGATCATGAACACTGAAGCTTTCTTT. Translation gives CASSSGQGIMNTEAFF.

The table lists this clone with a count of one. CDR3 nucleotides: TGTGCCAGCAGTGAATCAAGCGGTTGGGGTTCACCCCTCCACTTT. Its protein product is CASSESSGWGSPLHF. The chain is built from TRBV25-1 and TRBJ1-6, with D hard to call. CDR1 and CDR2 from the germline V gene are MGHDK and SYGVNS. V gave up 1 base and J gave up 9 bases, with 13 bases separating them. The CDR3 runs 15 residues. Variable domain in full (rest from reference TRBV25-1 and TRBJ1-6): EADIYQTPRYLVIGTGKKITLECSQTMGHDKMYWYQQDPGMELHLIHYSYGVNSTEKGDLSSESTVSRIRTEHFPLTLESARPSHTSQYLCASSESSGWGSPLHFGNGTRLTVT.

J is TRBJ2-7 and V is TRBV30, with 7 nucleotides matching TRBD2. Trimming removed 0 bases from V and 3 bases from J; junction bases left unmatched: 5. Germline V gene lookup returns CDR1 GTSNPN and CDR2 SVGIG (reference sequence). The CDR3 is 14 residues long. The CDR3 coding sequence is TGTGCCTGGAGTGTAGTCGGGGAGGGCTACGAGCAGTACTTC. It translates to CAWSVVGEGYEQYF.

This chain links TRBV9 with TRBJ2-2; D unresolved. The CDR3 is 13 residues long. CDR1 is SGDLS, CDR2 YYNGEE, per germline. Trimming cost V 4 bases and J 0 bases, with 4 bases left between them. DNA for the CDR3: TGTGCCAGCAGCCCGGCGAACACCGGGGAGCTGTTTTTT. This sequence encodes CASSPANTGELFF.

This clone came up once. The gene calls are TRBV2 and TRBJ1-4, with D uncertain. The V end was cut by 2 bases, the J end by 0 bases, with 7 bases between. Germline loops: CDR1 SNHLY, CDR2 FYNNEI. CDR3 length equals 15 residues. The CDR3 DNA sequence: TGTGCCAGCAGTGAAAATCAGGCAACTAATGAAAAACTGTTTTTT. Its translation: CASSENQATNEKLFF.

This chain links TRBV5-1 with TRBJ1-1; no reliable D call. The CDR3 runs to 14 residues. V was trimmed by 1 base and J by 4 bases, leaving 11 bases between them. Per germline, CDR1 SGHRS and CDR2 YFSETQ. CDR3 in DNA: TGCGCCAGCAGCTTGCGTGTGGGAGGCACTGAAGCTTTCTTT. This codes for CASSLRVGGTEAFF.

This sequence joins TRBV11-1 and TRBJ2-1; no definite D call. Germline lookup yields CDR1 SGHAT and CDR2 FQDESV (reference sequence). This CDR3 is 13 amino acids long. With 0 bases removed from V and 15 bases from J, the gap between germline ends came to 15 bases. In nucleotides, the CDR3 is TGTGCCAGCAGCTTAGCGAGCGCCCAATGGCTGTTCTTC. Protein: CASSLASAQWLFF.

The V gene is TRBV3-1 (or the pseudogene TRBV3-2), the J gene TRBJ2-7, with D hard to call. The V end lost 0 bases, the J end lost 2 bases, and 5 bases lay between the germline ends. This CDR3 has 13 amino acids. Germline CDR1 and CDR2: LGHDT and YNNKEL (reference sequence). The CDR3 sequence: CASSQDLPYEQYF. Here the CDR3 DNA reads TGTGCCAGCAGCCAAGATCTACCCTACGAGCAGTACTTC.

CDR3 nucleotides: TGTGCCAGCAGCCAATCGCCCGGGGGTACGCAGACCTTC. Translation: CASSQSPGGTQTF. V and J are TRBV14 and TRBJ1-2, with D possibly being TRBD1 (5 bases). Germline V gene lookup returns CDR1 SGHDN and CDR2 FVKESK. The CDR3 consists of 13 residues. The V and J ends lost 2 bases and 14 bases respectively, with 18 bases between them.

The rearrangement uses TRBV5-1 and TRBJ1-1; TRBD1 matches 12 bases. The CDR3 loop spans 17 amino acids. Germline loops: CDR1 SGHRS, CDR2 YFSETQ. Trimming removed 1 base from V and 6 bases from J; junction bases left unmatched: 10. The CDR3 sequence is CASSLRGTGGPLAEAFF. CDR3 nucleotide sequence: TGCGCCAGCAGCTTGAGGGGGACAGGGGGCCCTTTGGCTGAAGCTTTCTTT.

The J gene is TRBJ1-5, the V gene TRBV10-3; D remains unclear. CDR1 and CDR2 (germline): ENHRY, SYGVKD. With 0 bases removed from V and 4 bases from J, the gap between germline ends came to 10 bases. This CDR3 has 15 residues. CDR3 region: CAISESFGRNQPQHF. CDR3 in DNA: TGTGCCATCAGTGAGTCGTTCGGGAGGAATCAGCCCCAGCATTTT.

The chain's CDR3 is CASSQGLPVSFNSPLHF. The CDR3 DNA reads TGCGCCAGCAGCCAAGGCCTTCCGGTATCGTTCAATTCACCCCTCCACTTT. This chain links TRBV4-1 with TRBJ1-6, with no clear D. CDR3 size: 17 residues. Germline V gives CDR1 MGHRA, CDR2 YSYEKL. The V and J ends lost 1 base and 7 bases respectively, with 17 bases between them.

V and J are TRBV6-5 and TRBJ1-6; D call uncertain. Trimming removed 3 bases from V and 7 bases from J, with 16 bases in between. Germline V CDR1 and CDR2: MNHEY, SVGAGI. The CDR3 length is 16 residues. The CDR3 nucleotides read TGTGCCAGCAGTTATGATGCCAGGCTCAAAAATTCACCCCTCCACTTT. It translates to CASSYDARLKNSPLHF.

The chain employs TRBV7-3 and TRBJ2-2; no clear D. Looked up from germline, CDR1 is SGHTA and CDR2 is FQGTGA. The CDR3 is made up of 14 amino acids. V was trimmed by 1 base and J by 2 bases, leaving 5 bases between them. The CDR3 DNA reads as TGTGCCAGCAGCTTAAGCGGAAACACCGGGGAGCTGTTTTTT. It yields the protein CASSLSGNTGELFF.

The chain uses TRBV6-1 and TRBJ2-7, with 11 nucleotides matching TRBD2. CDR1 is MNHNS, CDR2 SASEGT, per germline. V dropped 3 bases and J dropped 0; count of bases not matched to a gene: 1. The CDR3 is made up of 15 amino acids. The CDR3: CASSELAGGSYEQYF. The CDR3 nucleotides read TGTGCCAGCAGTGAGCTAGCGGGGGGCTCCTACGAGCAGTACTTC.